This T cell receptor (beta chain) was recorded in a study of control samples from healthy donors and cancer patients. The trim removed 1 base at V and 6 bases at J, leaving 10 bases unmatched. Germline CDR1 and CDR2: SGHVS and FQNEAQ. The CDR3 consists of 18 residues. Only in-frame clones appear in the TCRdb table, and some are missing; sequencing was by immunoSEQ multiplex PCR. The table has 150,000 to 200,000 clones, around nine tenths seen once. The sample consisted of blood. This receptor was obtained from a man aged 18 to 29 in good health. J is TRBJ2-6 and V is TRBV7-8; TRBD1 matches 9 bases. The CDR3 nucleotides read TGTGCCAGCAGCTTAGGGGGGACAGGGCTTCATGTGGCCAACGTCCTGACTTTC. This sequence encodes CASSLGGTGLHVANVLTF.